This TCR beta chain appears in the sequencing data of a study of tumor-infiltrating lymphocytes in primary liver carcinoma. Of note for this clonotype: Its antigen is not identified. A junction boundary mismatches the germline segment, possibly from a read error.

Without any cell sorting, roughly 18-31 mg of bulk tissue yielded co-extracted RNA and DNA. Surgical resection treated primary liver carcinoma in the patients. General observations from the study: The difference in top-250-clone fraction between tumors and blood was significant, favoring tumors (p = 0.039).

TCR beta cDNA was made from 450 to 600 ng total RNA with a constant-region primer. Each TCR beta library was derived from three nested multiplex PCR rounds that employed slightly modified ARM-PCR. Researchers ran the first two PCR rounds for around 10 cycles each with TRBV1-TRBV30 forward primers and a C-beta reverse primer. TCRdb re-called the multiplex PCR reads through MiXCR, storing one row per CDR3 protein. The repertoire includes about 75,000 distinct CDR3 sequences, approximately 69% of them detected once, and about 28% sits in the top ten. CDR1 MNHNS and CDR2 SASEGT come from the germline V gene. The CDR3 contains 17 residues.

Specimen: tumor-adjacent normal liver tissue. The sequence was obtained from a man aged 40-49 years with primary liver carcinoma and hepatitis B virus infection. The J gene is TRBJ1-4, the V gene TRBV6-1; 8 bases map to TRBD1. DNA for the CDR3: TGTGCCAGCGCCCCCTACCTCGGGACAGGTTCTAAGGAAAAACTGTTTTTT. Translated: CASAPYLGTGSKEKLFF.